Sequencing of this TCR beta chain was carried out in a study of T cell repertoires in cytomegalovirus infection. Study-wide background: HLA-B-restricted CMV epitopes that are well studied, plus recently identified HLA-C-restricted ones, were used by the study. Through public TCR beta signatures, both CMV infection and matching HLA type were indicated. Study-wide points: Dominating the ex vivo response were HLA-C-restricted CMV-specific TCR beta clonotypes. The cumulative frequency of public TCR beta families identified carriers of CMV plus the relevant HLA.

This clonotype has just a few counts. Its antigen is not known. TCRdb re-analysed the reads in MiXCR, keeping a single row per CDR3 protein. The table records about 920,000 distinct CDR3 sequences, roughly 31% of them present only once. Trimming took 4 bases from V and 4 from J; bases not matched to a gene: 2. The CDR3 consists of 14 residues. The germline V gene has CDR1 SGHTA and CDR2 FQGNSA. This specimen was cultured CD8+ T cells from PBMCs, taken from culture after CMV antigen stimulation. The source of this sequence is a human donor in good health (CMV status not recorded). Some clones in this sample may be carry-over from other donors' samples. The chain joins TRBV7-2 to TRBJ2-5, with TRBD2 matching 11 bases. The CDR3 reads CASSSSGGPETQYF. The CDR3 bases are TGTGCCAGCAGCTCTAGCGGGGGGCCAGAGACCCAGTACTTC.